This T cell receptor beta chain was retrieved from a study of blood T cell repertoires in COVID-19. On the study more broadly: From the United States, Italy and Spain came samples of acute and convalescent COVID-19. The analysed material was cDNA or gDNA that came from T cells, B-cell-depleted T cells, or PBMCs.

The V and J ends lost 1 base and 7 bases respectively, with 8 bases between them. Germline V lookup: CDR1 LGHDT, CDR2 YNNKEL (reference sequence). CDR3 size: 14 residues. Original handling: The authors estimated nucleated cell counts from reference gene primer amplification. Assay: immunoSEQ multiplex PCR; the TCRdb copy retains only in-frame clones and omits some. V, J and clone size are those of that table, while D and trimming were read from the DNA. The sample includes approximately 50,000 clones, roughly 87% of them seen just once. Sample: peripheral blood. The clonotype comes from a man aged 50-59 years with active COVID-19. The chain uses TRBV3-1 (or the pseudogene TRBV3-2) and TRBJ1-6; D unresolved. The CDR3 DNA is TGTGCCAGCAGCCAAGGGCAGGTAAATTCACCCCTCCACTTT. Encoded protein: CASSQGQVNSPLHF.